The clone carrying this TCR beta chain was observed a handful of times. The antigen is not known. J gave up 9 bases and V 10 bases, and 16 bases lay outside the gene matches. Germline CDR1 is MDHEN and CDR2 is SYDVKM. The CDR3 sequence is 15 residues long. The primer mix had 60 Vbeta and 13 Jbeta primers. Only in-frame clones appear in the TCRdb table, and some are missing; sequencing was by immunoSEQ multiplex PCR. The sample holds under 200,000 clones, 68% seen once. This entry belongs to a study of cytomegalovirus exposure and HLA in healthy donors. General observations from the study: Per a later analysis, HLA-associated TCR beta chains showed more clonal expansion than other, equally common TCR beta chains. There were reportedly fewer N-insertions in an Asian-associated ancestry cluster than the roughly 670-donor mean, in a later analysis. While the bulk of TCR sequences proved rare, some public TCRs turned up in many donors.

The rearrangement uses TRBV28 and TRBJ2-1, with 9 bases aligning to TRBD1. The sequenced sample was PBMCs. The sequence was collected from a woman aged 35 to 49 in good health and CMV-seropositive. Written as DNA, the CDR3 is TGTGCCACTGGGGGTCGGGACAGGGTGTTAGGTGAGCAGTTCTTC. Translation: CATGGRDRVLGEQFF.